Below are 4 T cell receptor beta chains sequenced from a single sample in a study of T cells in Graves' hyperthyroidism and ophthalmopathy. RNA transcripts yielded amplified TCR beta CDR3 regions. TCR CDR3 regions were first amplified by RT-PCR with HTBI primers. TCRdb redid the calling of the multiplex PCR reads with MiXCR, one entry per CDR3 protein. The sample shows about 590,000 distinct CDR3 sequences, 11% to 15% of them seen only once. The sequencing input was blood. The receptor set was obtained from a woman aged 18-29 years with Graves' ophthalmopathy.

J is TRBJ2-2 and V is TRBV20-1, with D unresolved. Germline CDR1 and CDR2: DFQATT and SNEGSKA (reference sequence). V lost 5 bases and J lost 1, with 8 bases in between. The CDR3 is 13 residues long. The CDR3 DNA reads TGCAGTGCTTACTACTTGAACACCGGGGAGCTGTTTTTT. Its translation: CSAYYLNTGELFF.

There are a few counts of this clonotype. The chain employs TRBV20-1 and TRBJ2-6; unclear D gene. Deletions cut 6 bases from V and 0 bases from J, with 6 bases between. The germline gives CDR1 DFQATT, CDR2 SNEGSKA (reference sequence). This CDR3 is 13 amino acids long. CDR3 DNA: TGCAGTGCCCAAGACTCTGGGGCCAACGTCCTGACTTTC. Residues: CSAQDSGANVLTF.

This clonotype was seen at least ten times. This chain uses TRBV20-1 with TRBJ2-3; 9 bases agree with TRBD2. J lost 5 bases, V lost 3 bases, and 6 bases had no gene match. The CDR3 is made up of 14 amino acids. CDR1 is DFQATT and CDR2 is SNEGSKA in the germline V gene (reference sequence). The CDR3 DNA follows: TGCAGTGCTAGCTTAGCGGGGGAGGTAGATACGCAGTATTTT. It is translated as CSASLAGEVDTQYF.

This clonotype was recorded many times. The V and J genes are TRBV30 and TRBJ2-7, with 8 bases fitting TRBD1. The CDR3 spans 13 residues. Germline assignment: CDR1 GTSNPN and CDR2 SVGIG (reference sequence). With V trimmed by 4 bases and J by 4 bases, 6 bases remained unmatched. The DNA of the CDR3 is TGTGCCTGGACAGGGGGCTATGGGTACGAGCAGTACTTC. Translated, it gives CAWTGGYGYEQYF.